This T cell receptor (beta chain) was profiled in a study of blood T cell repertoires in COVID-19. Sequencing used immunoSEQ multiplex PCR; TCRdb keeps in-frame clones, though not all of them. This sample has more than 110,000 clones, with about 90% found just once. Germline V CDR1 and CDR2: SGHTA, FQGNSA. Deletions cut 1 base from V and 1 base from J, with 10 bases between. The CDR3 has 15 amino acids. J is TRBJ2-5 and V is TRBV7-2, with D possibly being TRBD1 (5 bases). What was sequenced was peripheral blood. The source of this sequence is a man in his fifties with active or convalescent COVID-19. The CDR3 protein is CASSLGLRVQETQYF. DNA of the CDR3: TGTGCCAGCAGCTTAGGTCTCAGGGTCCAAGAGACCCAGTACTTC.